This T cell receptor beta chain was found in a study of T-cell reconstitution after alpha-beta-depleted transplantation in children. V gave up 3 bases and J gave up 4 bases, with 12 bases separating them. There are 14 residues in the CDR3. Germline V gene lookup returns CDR1 DFQATT and CDR2 SNEGSKA (reference sequence). The TCRbeta library was prepared with unique molecular identifiers. One entry per CDR3 protein results from TCRdb running MiXCR on the PCR reads. In the table there are approximately 400,000 distinct CDR3 sequences, approximately 10% of which are singletons. This clonotype was detected only a few times.

V gene TRBV20-1 combines with J gene TRBJ2-2; D not certain. Sequencing used PBMCs from the stem cell graft donor, obtained from the stem cell graft. The sequence derives from a human donor who donated a stem cell graft to a child with acute myeloid leukemia. The CDR3 bases are TGCAGTGCTAGGGCCGTTGGTCGCACCGGGGAGCTGTTTTTT. Its protein is CSARAVGRTGELFF.